What follows describes a single TCR beta chain. Its antigen is unidentified. Repertoires were generated with immunoSEQ multiplex PCR, while TCRdb's copy carries only in-frame clones and drops some. The data show 950,000 to 1,300,000 clones, around 75% seen once. This sample is part of a study of shared clonotypes between healthy human individuals. Study outcomes and limitations: It was observed that 5% to 6.5% of naive CD4 clonotypes were shared across several donors.

Sequencing used memory CD4+ T cells sorted from blood. Subset here: CD45RA-negative fraction. The clonotype originates from a young man in good health.

The CDR3 bases are TGTGCCAGCAGCGTAGATAACAGTCAGCGCACCTTC. Its protein product is CASSVDNSQRTF. The genes are TRBV9 and TRBJ1-2, with D hard to call. V was pared by 0 bases and J by 13 bases, with 13 bases between. The germline gives CDR1 SGDLS, CDR2 YYNGEE. This CDR3 contains 12 residues.